What follows are 26 T cell receptor beta chains derived from one specimen sequenced in a study of CD8 T cells in Susac syndrome. Reverse transcription of roughly 0.45 to 1 ug RNA used random hexamers. TCRdb re-derived calls from the immunoSEQ multiplex PCR reads in MiXCR, one entry per CDR3 protein. The table lists roughly 120,000 distinct CDR3 sequences, about 96% of them singletons. Sequenced material: CD4+ T cells from PBMCs. All receptors derive from a human donor in good health.

J is TRBJ2-7 and V is TRBV7-3; a possible D gene is TRBD1 (6 bases). V lost 5 bases and J lost 5, with 16 bases in between. CDR3 length equals 14 residues. The germline V gene has CDR1 SGHTA and CDR2 FQGTGA. In nucleotides, the CDR3 is TGTGCCAGCAGCAAATACGTCACAGGGCACGAGCAGTACTTC. Translating it yields CASSKYVTGHEQYF.

This clonotype was counted a single time. This chain connects TRBV20-1 to TRBJ2-1; D is unresolved. CDR3 size: 17 residues. Trimming left V 0 bases short and J 4 bases short, with 19 bases between. Germline CDR1 reads DFQATT; CDR2 reads SNEGSKA (reference sequence). CDR3 loop: CSARDPRSRKGYNEQFF. CDR3 coding DNA: TGCAGTGCTAGAGATCCCCGATCCAGGAAGGGATACAATGAGCAGTTCTTC.

The chain carries TRBV3-1 and TRBJ2-7; 10 bases are a match to TRBD2. The CDR3 is 14 amino acids. Germline V gene data show CDR1 as LGHDT and CDR2 as YNNKEL (reference sequence). The trim removed 5 bases at V and 2 bases at J, leaving 3 bases unmatched. The CDR3 nucleotides are TGTGCCAGCAGCGGAGGACTAGCGGCCTACGAGCAGTACTTC. Encoded protein: CASSGGLAAYEQYF.

The CDR3 reads CASSSGPSVQTQYF. The CDR3 nucleotides are TGTGCCAGCAGCTCGGGGCCTAGCGTACAGACCCAGTACTTC. The V and J genes are TRBV7-2 and TRBJ2-5, with D tentatively TRBD2 (6 bases). Looked up from germline, CDR1 is SGHTA and CDR2 is FQGNSA. Trimming removed 4 bases at V and 6 bases at J, with 15 bases between. The CDR3 totals 14 residues. The whole variable domain, remainder taken from reference TRBV7-2 and TRBJ2-5, is GAGVSQSPSNKVTEKGKDVELRCDPISGHTALYWYRQSLGQGLEFLIYFQGNSAPDKSGLPSDRFSAERTGGSVSTLTIQRTQQEDSAVYLCASSSGPSVQTQYFGPGTRLLVL.

The chain joins TRBV3-1 to TRBJ1-2; 10 positions match TRBD1. This CDR3 has 15 amino acids. The V gene's germline CDR1 is LGHDT and CDR2 YNNKEL (reference sequence). J gave up 2 bases and V 4 bases, and 4 bases lay outside the gene matches. CDR3 nucleotide sequence: TGTGCCAGCAGCCGAGGGACAGGGGAGAACTATGGCTACACCTTC. Translation: CASSRGTGENYGYTF.

This chain links TRBV5-6 with TRBJ2-3, with D hard to call. CDR1 is SGHDT, CDR2 YYEEEE, per germline. The ends were cut back, 4 bases at V and 7 bases at J, with 22 bases in the middle. CDR3 length: 16 amino acids. CDR3 sequence reads: CASSPAGGGRPNTQYF. In DNA form, the CDR3 reads TGTGCCAGCAGCCCTGCAGGTGGCGGTAGGCCTAATACGCAGTATTTT.

The CDR3 loop reads CASSLRGGISDTEAFF. CDR3 sequence (DNA): TGTGCCAGCAGCCTTAGGGGGGGTATAAGTGACACTGAAGCTTTCTTT. The gene calls are TRBV7-9 and TRBJ1-1; tentatively, D is TRBD1 (6 bases). Trimming pared 5 bases from V and 3 bases from J, leaving 19 bases between. This CDR3 contains 16 residues. CDR1 SEHNR and CDR2 FQNEAQ come from the germline V gene (reference sequence).

The chain is built from TRBV6-2 or TRBV6-3 and TRBJ2-2, with D hard to call. Germline-derived CDR1 and CDR2 are MNHEY and SVGEGT. The V end lost 4 bases, the J end lost 5 bases, and 11 bases lay between the germline ends. The CDR3 is 14 amino acids. The CDR3 here is CASSSQLQTGELFF. CDR3 sequence (DNA): TGTGCCAGCAGTTCCCAACTACAGACCGGGGAGCTGTTTTTT.

This clonotype was recorded only once. The rearrangement joins TRBV29-1 to TRBJ1-2; D gene ambiguous. V lost 3 bases, J lost 5 bases, and 16 bases lay in between. This CDR3 has 14 residues. Germline values: CDR1 SQVTM, CDR2 ANQGSEA. CDR3 loop: CSVDTPSGRYGYTF. CDR3 sequence (DNA): TGCAGCGTTGACACCCCGTCGGGGAGATATGGCTACACCTTC.

The CDR3 region is CATSGGSYEQYF. The CDR3 DNA sequence: TGTGCCACCAGTGGTGGATCCTACGAGCAGTACTTC. V is TRBV24-1 and J is TRBJ2-7; D not resolved. Germline loops: CDR1 KGHDR, CDR2 SFDVKD. Trimming stripped 5 bases from V and 1 base from J, with 5 bases between. The CDR3 spans 12 residues.

This clonotype was seen only once. This chain joins TRBV5-1 and TRBJ2-7; 9 bases are a match to TRBD2. The V gene end was trimmed by 0 bases and the J gene end by 0 bases; junction bases not matched to a gene: 7. CDR3 length: 17 residues. Germline values: CDR1 SGHRS, CDR2 YFSETQ. In DNA, the CDR3 is TGCGCCAGCAGCTTGGATGGTAGCGGGAGAGTCTCCTACGAGCAGTACTTC. Encoded protein: CASSLDGSGRVSYEQYF.

This chain connects TRBV2 to TRBJ2-7; perhaps TRBD1 as D (6 bases). With 2 bases removed from V and 7 bases from J, the gap between germline ends came to 12 bases. Germline assignment: CDR1 SNHLY and CDR2 FYNNEI. The CDR3 spans 13 residues. For the CDR3, the DNA is TGTGCCAGCAGTGAAAGGGAAACAGGGGAGCAGTACTTC. Translation: CASSERETGEQYF.

The V gene is TRBV7-3, the J gene TRBJ2-7, with D perhaps matching TRBD1 (5 bases). CDR1 is SGHTA, CDR2 FQGTGA, per germline. The CDR3 is 13 amino acids. V gave up 4 bases and J gave up 9 bases, with 16 bases separating them. CDR3 sequence (DNA): TGTGCCAGCAGCTCTGATGGGGCTACGGGGCAGTACTTC. Translation: CASSSDGATGQYF. Drawing the rest from reference TRBV7-3 and TRBJ2-7, the complete variable domain is GAGVSQTPSNKVTEKGKYVELRCDPISGHTALYWYRQSLGQGPEFLIYFQGTGAADDSGLPNDRFFAVRPEGSVSTLKIQRTERGDSAVYLCASSSDGATGQYFGPGTRLTVT.

The chain joins TRBV29-1 to TRBJ1-1; 7 bases match TRBD1. The V gene end was trimmed by 6 bases and the J gene end by 1 base; junction bases not matched to a gene: 5. Germline V gives CDR1 SQVTM, CDR2 ANQGSEA. There are 13 residues in the CDR3. The CDR3 DNA sequence: TGCAGCGTCAAAGGACAGGCGAACACTGAAGCTTTCTTT. Protein: CSVKGQANTEAFF. The full variable domain, completed using reference TRBV29-1 and TRBJ1-1, is SAVISQKPSRDICQRGTSLTIQCQVDSQVTMMFWYRQQPGQSLTLIATANQGSEATYESGFVIDKFPISRPNLTFSTLTVSNMSPEDSSIYLCSVKGQANTEAFFGQGTRLTVV.

V usage is TRBV5-1 and J usage is TRBJ1-5; maybe TRBD1 (5 bases). Trimming took off 1 base at V and 5 bases at J, with 7 bases between the two ends. The CDR3 covers 13 residues. The germline gives CDR1 SGHRS, CDR2 YFSETQ. CDR3 nucleotides: TGCGCCAGCAGCTTGTTAGGGGATCAGCCCCAGCATTTT. Its translation: CASSLLGDQPQHF.

The V call is TRBV28, the J call TRBJ2-3, with 7 nucleotides matching TRBD2. With 2 bases clipped from V and 2 bases from J, the junction kept 4 bases outside the gene matches. The CDR3 is 15 amino acids. The germline CDR1 and CDR2 sequences are MDHEN and SYDVKM. In DNA form, the CDR3 reads TGTGCCAGCAGTTTAAGTAGCGGGCTCACAGATACGCAGTATTTT. Its protein is CASSLSSGLTDTQYF.

This sequence joins TRBV6-5 and TRBJ1-1; D is perhaps TRBD1 (5 bases). Germline loops: CDR1 MNHEY, CDR2 SVGAGI. Trimming pared 6 bases from V and 4 bases from J, leaving 15 bases between. The CDR3 sequence is 14 residues long. The CDR3 sequence: CASRQTQGPTEAFF. The CDR3 nucleotides are TGTGCCAGCAGACAAACCCAGGGCCCCACTGAAGCTTTCTTT.

This clonotype was recorded only once. The chain joins TRBV7-9 to TRBJ2-7; no reliable D call. Per the germline V gene, CDR1 is SEHNR and CDR2 is FQNEAQ (reference sequence). The V end was cut by 5 bases, the J end by 8 bases, with 19 bases between. The CDR3 is made up of 14 amino acids. The DNA for the CDR3 is TGTGCCAGCAGCCCGCGGAAGGAAAAGGCGAAGCAGTACTTC. It translates to CASSPRKEKAKQYF.

This chain uses TRBV3-1 with TRBJ2-3; 8 bases line up with TRBD2. Trimming removed 2 bases from V and 0 bases from J; junction bases left unmatched: 1. This CDR3 spans 15 amino acids. Germline CDR1 and CDR2: LGHDT and YNNKEL (reference sequence). CDR3 protein: CASSQIAGSTDTQYF. For the CDR3, the DNA is TGTGCCAGCAGCCAAATAGCGGGGAGCACAGATACGCAGTATTTT.

The chain links TRBV5-1 to TRBJ2-2, with unresolved D. There are 12 residues in the CDR3. Germline lookup yields CDR1 SGHRS and CDR2 YFSETQ. V was pared by 1 base and J by 7 bases, with 5 bases between. The CDR3 region has the DNA TGCGCCAGCAGCTTGTCGCTCGGGGAGCTGTTTTTT. Amino acid sequence: CASSLSLGELFF.

The V call is TRBV29-1, the J call TRBJ2-2, with 8 bases matching TRBD2. With V trimmed by 7 bases and J by 5 bases, 12 bases remained unmatched. The CDR3 runs 15 residues. Germline loops: CDR1 SQVTM, CDR2 ANQGSEA. CDR3 DNA: TGCAGCGCCCCGGGACTAGGCAGCGAGACCGGGGAGCTGTTTTTT. Its translation is CSAPGLGSETGELFF.

CDR3 bases: TGTGCCAGCAGTGACAGGAACACTGAAGCTTTCTTT. This gives the protein CASSDRNTEAFF. V and J are TRBV6-2 or TRBV6-3 and TRBJ1-1; the D gene is possibly TRBD1 (5 bases). This CDR3 comprises 12 residues. V was pared by 5 bases and J by 1 base, with 5 bases between. The V gene's germline CDR1 is MNHEY and CDR2 SVGEGT.

This clonotype was observed a single time. V and J are TRBV28 and TRBJ2-7; 9 bases line up with TRBD1. The germline V gene has CDR1 MDHEN and CDR2 SYDVKM. The trim removed 5 bases at V and 5 bases at J, leaving 16 bases unmatched. This CDR3 contains 17 residues. CDR3 protein: CASSPFWFRTGVNEQYF. The CDR3 bases are TGTGCCAGCAGTCCCTTCTGGTTTCGGACAGGGGTTAACGAGCAGTACTTC. The full variable domain, with the rest looked up from reference TRBV28 and TRBJ2-7, is DVKVTQSSRYLVKRTGEKVFLECVQDMDHENMFWYRQDPGLGLRLIYFSYDVKMKEKGDIPEGYSVSREKKERFSLILESASTNQTSMYLCASSPFWFRTGVNEQYFGPGTRLTVT.

The count of this clonotype is one. This chain joins TRBV25-1 and TRBJ2-3; TRBD1 or TRBD2 may be the D gene (6 bases each). Between the trimmed V and J ends, which lost 4 bases and 5 bases, there was a span of 16 bases. The CDR3 covers 15 residues. The germline gives CDR1 MGHDK, CDR2 SYGVNS. The CDR3 DNA sequence: TGTGCCAGCAGTGTGGGTGGGGGGCGCGGAGATACGCAGTATTTT. It translates to CASSVGGGRGDTQYF.

V usage is TRBV29-1 and J usage is TRBJ1-1; a possible D gene is TRBD1 (5 bases). The CDR3 spans 12 residues. V dropped 6 bases and J dropped 4 bases, with 12 bases sitting between them. Germline values: CDR1 SQVTM, CDR2 ANQGSEA. The CDR3: CSVYRKGTEAFF. The CDR3 bases are TGCAGCGTCTACAGGAAGGGCACTGAAGCTTTCTTT.

This chain connects TRBV4-2 to TRBJ2-3; 10 nucleotides agree with TRBD1. Per germline, CDR1 LGHNA and CDR2 YNFKEQ. This CDR3 comprises 16 residues. V trimming: 3 bases; J trimming: 3 bases; junction bases outside the gene matches: 6. CDR3 amino acids: CASSHPGQGRTDTQYF. CDR3 bases: TGTGCCAGCAGCCACCCGGGACAGGGGAGGACAGATACGCAGTATTTT.